This paragraph covers one T cell receptor beta chain sequence. The source of the sample is a study of blood T cells in healthy people across ages. A sample-barcoded 5' primer and a J-beta primer mix were used in a second PCR of roughly 6 to 11 cycles. Each TCR beta cDNA got a 12-nucleotide random molecular identifier. TCRdb called the 5' RACE reads again in MiXCR, with one record for every CDR3 protein. The table lists approximately 800,000 distinct CDR3 sequences, roughly 25% of them singletons, with around 3.6% in the top ten. This CDR3 is 18 amino acids long. J gave up 2 bases and V 7 bases, and 16 bases lay outside the gene matches. In germline, CDR1 is MNHEY, CDR2 SVGEGT. These same data were also listed under a study on T cells of mothers and their children.

The genes are TRBV6-2 or TRBV6-3 and TRBJ1-2; 10 bases align to TRBD1. What was sequenced was blood. The receptor comes from a boy aged 5-17 years in good health. Here the CDR3 reads CASTKGPGQGKENYGYTF. CDR3 in DNA: TGTGCCAGCACCAAAGGTCCGGGACAGGGGAAGGAGAACTATGGCTACACCTTC.